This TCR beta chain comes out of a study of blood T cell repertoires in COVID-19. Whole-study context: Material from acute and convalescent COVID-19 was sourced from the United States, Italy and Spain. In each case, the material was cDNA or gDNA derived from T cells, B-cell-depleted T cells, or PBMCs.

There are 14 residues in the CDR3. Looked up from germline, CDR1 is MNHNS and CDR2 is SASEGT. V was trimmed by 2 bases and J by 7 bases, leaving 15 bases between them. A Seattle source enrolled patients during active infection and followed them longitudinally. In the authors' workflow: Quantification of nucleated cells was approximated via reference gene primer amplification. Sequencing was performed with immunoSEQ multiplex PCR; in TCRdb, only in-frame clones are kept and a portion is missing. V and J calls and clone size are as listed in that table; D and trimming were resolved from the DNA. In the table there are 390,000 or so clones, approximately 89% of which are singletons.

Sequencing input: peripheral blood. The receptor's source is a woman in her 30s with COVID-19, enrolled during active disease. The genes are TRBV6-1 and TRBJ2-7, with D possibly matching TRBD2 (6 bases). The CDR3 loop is CASSEYPLAGEQYF. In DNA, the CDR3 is TGTGCCAGCAGTGAATACCCACTAGCAGGGGAGCAGTACTTC.